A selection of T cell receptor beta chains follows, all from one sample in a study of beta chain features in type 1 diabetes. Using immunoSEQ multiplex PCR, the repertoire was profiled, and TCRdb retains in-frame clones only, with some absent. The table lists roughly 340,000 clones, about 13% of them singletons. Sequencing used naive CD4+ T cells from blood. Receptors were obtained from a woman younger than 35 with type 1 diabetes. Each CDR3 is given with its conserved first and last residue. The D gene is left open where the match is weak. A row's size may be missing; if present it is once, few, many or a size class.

DNA: TGTGCCAGCAGTGACCCGCGACAGGGGCAAGAGACCCAGTACTTC
CDR3: CASSDPRQGQETQYF
D: TRBD1
V: TRBV25-1
J: TRBJ2-5
size: few

DNA: TGTGCCTGGGGACAGGGGGTTTCCTACAATGAGCAGTTCTTC
CDR3: CAWGQGVSYNEQFF
D: TRBD1
V: TRBV30
J: TRBJ2-1
size: few

DNA: TGTGCCAGCAGCGGCAGTGTTGTGAACACTGAAGCTTTCTTT
CDR3: CASSGSVVNTEAFF
D: .
V: TRBV9
J: TRBJ1-1
size: .

DNA: TGTGCCAGCCAAAGACCGTCAGGGTACACTGAAGCTTTCTTT
CDR3: CASQRPSGYTEAFF
D: .
V: TRBV28
J: TRBJ1-1
size: few

DNA: TGTGCCAGCAGCTCAACCGGGATCCGTCGTACTATGGCCAACGTCCTGACTTTC
CDR3: CASSSTGIRRTMANVLTF
D: .
V: TRBV11-2
J: TRBJ2-6
size: .

DNA: TGTGCCAGCAGCGAGACTAGAAACACCGGGGAGCTGTTTTTT
CDR3: CASSETRNTGELFF
D: .
V: TRBV11-2
J: TRBJ2-2
size: .

DNA: TGTGCCAGCAGGCTAGCGGGAGTCTTCTACAATGAGCAGTTCTTC
CDR3: CASRLAGVFYNEQFF
D: TRBD2
V: TRBV28
J: TRBJ2-1
size: .

DNA: TGTGCCAGCAGTCTTCGGGGACTAGCGGGGACCCAAGAGACCCAGTACTTC
CDR3: CASSLRGLAGTQETQYF
D: TRBD2
V: TRBV27
J: TRBJ2-5
size: few

DNA: TGTGCCAGCAGCAGCGGGAACACCGGGGAGCTGTTTTTT
CDR3: CASSSGNTGELFF
D: .
V: TRBV6-6
J: TRBJ2-2
size: few

DNA: TGCAGTGCTGGAGCCGCAGATACGCAGTATTTT
CDR3: CSAGAADTQYF
D: .
V: TRBV20-1
J: TRBJ2-3
size: few

DNA: TGTGCCAGCAGCTTGGGCCTCGGTAGCAATCAGCCCCAGCATTTT
CDR3: CASSLGLGSNQPQHF
D: .
V: TRBV5-8
J: TRBJ1-5
size: .

DNA: TGTGCCAGCTCACAAAACCGGGACTACAATGAGCAGTTCTTC
CDR3: CASSQNRDYNEQFF
D: .
V: TRBV18
J: TRBJ2-1
size: few

DNA: TGTGCCAGCAGCCAAGGACAGGGGGAAGAGACCCAGTACTTC
CDR3: CASSQGQGEETQYF
D: TRBD1
V: TRBV14
J: TRBJ2-5
size: few

DNA: TGTGCCAGTAGCTATAGCGGGAGGGGGTCAGATACGCAGTATTTT
CDR3: CASSYSGRGSDTQYF
D: TRBD2
V: TRBV19
J: TRBJ2-3
size: .

DNA: TGTGCCAGCAGTTTATTGAGACAGGGGGCTGATCAGCCCCAGCATTTT
CDR3: CASSLLRQGADQPQHF
D: TRBD1
V: TRBV28
J: TRBJ1-5
size: .

DNA: TGTGCCAGCAGTTTTAGTTCGTTGACAGATACGCAGTATTTT
CDR3: CASSFSSLTDTQYF
D: .
V: TRBV28
J: TRBJ2-3
size: .

DNA: TGCGCCAGCAGCCAAGGGCTAGTCGGTCCAGATACGCAGTATTTT
CDR3: CASSQGLVGPDTQYF
D: .
V: TRBV4-3
J: TRBJ2-3
size: few

DNA: TGTGCCAGCAGCCCCAGGGCAGCTACATACAATGAGCAGTTCTTC
CDR3: CASSPRAATYNEQFF
D: .
V: TRBV13
J: TRBJ2-1
size: few

DNA: TGCGCCAGCCCGGTAGTATCTACAGATACGCAGTATTTT
CDR3: CASPVVSTDTQYF
D: .
V: TRBV5-1
J: TRBJ2-3
size: .

DNA: TGTGCCAGCAGCGCATCCCCTACAGGGGTCGGCTCCTACAATGAGCAGTTCTTC
CDR3: CASSASPTGVGSYNEQFF
D: TRBD1
V: TRBV9
J: TRBJ2-1
size: .

DNA: TGCGCCAGCAGCCGGGACTCAGATACGCAGTATTTT
CDR3: CASSRDSDTQYF
D: .
V: TRBV5-1
J: TRBJ2-3
size: .

DNA: TGCGCCAGCAGCCGGCAGGGGGAAGTCGGAAACACCATATATTTT
CDR3: CASSRQGEVGNTIYF
D: TRBD1
V: TRBV5-1
J: TRBJ1-3
size: few

DNA: TGTGCCGGCAGCTTAGGGGGGGGATCGGAGACCCAGTACTTC
CDR3: CAGSLGGGSETQYF
D: .
V: TRBV7-9
J: TRBJ2-5
size: few

DNA: TGCGCCAGCAGCTTGGTGCCGGGCTCCTACGAGCAGTACTTC
CDR3: CASSLVPGSYEQYF
D: .
V: TRBV5-1
J: TRBJ2-7
size: .

DNA: TGTGCCAGCTACGACAGGCCCTCGGACGAGCAGTACTTC
CDR3: CASYDRPSDEQYF
D: .
V: TRBV28
J: TRBJ2-7
size: .

DNA: TGTGCCAGCAGCTTAGGGCGGCAAGAGACCCAGTACTTC
CDR3: CASSLGRQETQYF
D: .
V: TRBV7-9
J: TRBJ2-5
size: .

DNA: TGTGCCAGTAGTTATGCGGAAAATCAGCCCCAGCATTTT
CDR3: CASSYAENQPQHF
D: .
V: TRBV19
J: TRBJ1-5
size: .

DNA: TGTGCCAGCAGTCGACAGGGTACGAACACCGGGGAGCTGTTTTTT
CDR3: CASSRQGTNTGELFF
D: TRBD1
V: TRBV2
J: TRBJ2-2
size: few

DNA: TGTGCCAGCAGCGGAACTAGCGGGAGAGCCCCCCCGGATACGCAGTATTTT
CDR3: CASSGTSGRAPPDTQYF
D: TRBD2
V: TRBV7-2
J: TRBJ2-3
size: few

DNA: TGTGCCAGCAGCTGGCAGGTCCGAAATGAGCAGTTCTTC
CDR3: CASSWQVRNEQFF
D: .
V: TRBV11-1
J: TRBJ2-1
size: few

DNA: TGCGCCAGCAGCTTGGTACTAGCGGGAGGTGGGGACGAGCAGTACTTC
CDR3: CASSLVLAGGGDEQYF
D: TRBD2
V: TRBV5-1
J: TRBJ2-7
size: .

DNA: TGTGCCAGCGGGACTAGCGGGAATGAGCAGTTCTTC
CDR3: CASGTSGNEQFF
D: TRBD2
V: TRBV27
J: TRBJ2-1
size: few

DNA: TGTGCCAGCGCACTTGGGGGGGCCTACAATGAGCAGTTCTTC
CDR3: CASALGGAYNEQFF
D: TRBD2
V: TRBV6-5
J: TRBJ2-1
size: few

DNA: TGTGCCTGCATTAGCGTGAGCTCCTACGAGCAGTACTTC
CDR3: CACISVSSYEQYF
D: .
V: TRBV30
J: TRBJ2-7
size: .

DNA: TGTGCCAGCAGTGAATTGTTTAGGAGGACTGAAGCTTTCTTT
CDR3: CASSELFRRTEAFF
D: .
V: TRBV6-1
J: TRBJ1-1
size: few

DNA: TGCGCCAGCAGCTTGCCGTTATCCGGCGGACTAGCGGGTCGGGATGAGCAGTTCTTC
CDR3: CASSLPLSGGLAGRDEQFF
D: TRBD2
V: TRBV5-1
J: TRBJ2-1
size: few

DNA: TGTGCCAGCAGCTACAGAACCACCTACAATGAGCAGTTCTTC
CDR3: CASSYRTTYNEQFF
D: .
V: TRBV7-8
J: TRBJ2-1
size: .

DNA: TGTGCCTGGAGTGTACTCCCTTACAATGAGCAGTTCTTC
CDR3: CAWSVLPYNEQFF
D: .
V: TRBV30
J: TRBJ2-1
size: .

DNA: TGCGCCAGCAGCCAAGCGCCTGGGCAGATCCACGAGCAGTACTTC
CDR3: CASSQAPGQIHEQYF
D: .
V: TRBV4-1
J: TRBJ2-7
size: few

DNA: TGCAGCGTTTTAACAGGGGCGGTAACTTTCTTT
CDR3: CSVLTGAVTFF
D: TRBD1
V: TRBV29-1
J: TRBJ1-1
size: few

DNA: TGCGCCAGCAGCGGAGCACCTTCGCGGGGGGTGCACGAGCAGTACTTC
CDR3: CASSGAPSRGVHEQYF
D: TRBD2
V: TRBV5-1
J: TRBJ2-7
size: .